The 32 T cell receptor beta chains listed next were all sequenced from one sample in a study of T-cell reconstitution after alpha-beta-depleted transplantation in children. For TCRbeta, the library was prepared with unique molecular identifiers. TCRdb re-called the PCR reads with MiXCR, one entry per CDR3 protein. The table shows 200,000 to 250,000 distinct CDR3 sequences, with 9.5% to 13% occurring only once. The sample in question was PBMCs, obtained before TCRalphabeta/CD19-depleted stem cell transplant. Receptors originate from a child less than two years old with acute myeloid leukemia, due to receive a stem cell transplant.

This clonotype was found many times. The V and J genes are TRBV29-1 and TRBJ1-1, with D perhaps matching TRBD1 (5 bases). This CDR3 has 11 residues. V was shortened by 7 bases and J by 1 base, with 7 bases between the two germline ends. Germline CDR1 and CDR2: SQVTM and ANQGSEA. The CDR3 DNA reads TGCAGCGGTACAGGGAACACTGAAGCTTTCTTT. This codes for CSGTGNTEAFF.

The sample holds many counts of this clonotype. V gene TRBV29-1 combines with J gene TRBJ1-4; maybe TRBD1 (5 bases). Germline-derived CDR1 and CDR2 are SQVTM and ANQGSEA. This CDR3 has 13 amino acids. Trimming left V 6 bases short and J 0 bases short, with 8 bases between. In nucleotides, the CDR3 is TGCAGCGTGGGGGACCCAACTAATGAAAAACTGTTTTTT. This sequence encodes CSVGDPTNEKLFF. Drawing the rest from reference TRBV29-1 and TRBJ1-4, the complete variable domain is SAVISQKPSRDICQRGTSLTIQCQVDSQVTMMFWYRQQPGQSLTLIATANQGSEATYESGFVIDKFPISRPNLTFSTLTVSNMSPEDSSIYLCSVGDPTNEKLFFGSGTQLSVL.

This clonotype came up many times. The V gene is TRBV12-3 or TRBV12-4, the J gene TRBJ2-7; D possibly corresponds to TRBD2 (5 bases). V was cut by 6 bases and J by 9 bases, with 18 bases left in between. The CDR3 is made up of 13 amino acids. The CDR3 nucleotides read TGTGCCAGCAGCACGGGATTCAAGGTTGGGCAGTACTTC. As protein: CASSTGFKVGQYF.

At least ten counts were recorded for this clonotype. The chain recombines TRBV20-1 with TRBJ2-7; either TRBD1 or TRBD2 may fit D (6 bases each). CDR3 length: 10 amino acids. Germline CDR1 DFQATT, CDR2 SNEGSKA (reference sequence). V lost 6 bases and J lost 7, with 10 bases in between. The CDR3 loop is CSASGAEQYF. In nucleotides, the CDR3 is TGCAGTGCCTCGGGGGCAGAGCAGTACTTC.

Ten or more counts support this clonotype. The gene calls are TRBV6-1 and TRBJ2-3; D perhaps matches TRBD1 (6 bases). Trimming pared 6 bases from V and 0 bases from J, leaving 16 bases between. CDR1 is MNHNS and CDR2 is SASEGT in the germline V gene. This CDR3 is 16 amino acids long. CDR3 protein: CASRGGGGSSTDTQYF. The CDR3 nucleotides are TGTGCCAGCAGAGGGGGTGGCGGGTCTAGCACAGATACGCAGTATTTT.

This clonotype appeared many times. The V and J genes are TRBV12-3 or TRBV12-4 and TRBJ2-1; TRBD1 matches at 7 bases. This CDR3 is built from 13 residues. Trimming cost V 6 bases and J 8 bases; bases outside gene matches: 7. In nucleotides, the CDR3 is TGTGCCAGCAGATTTTTCGGACAGGATGAGCAGTTCTTC. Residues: CASRFFGQDEQFF.

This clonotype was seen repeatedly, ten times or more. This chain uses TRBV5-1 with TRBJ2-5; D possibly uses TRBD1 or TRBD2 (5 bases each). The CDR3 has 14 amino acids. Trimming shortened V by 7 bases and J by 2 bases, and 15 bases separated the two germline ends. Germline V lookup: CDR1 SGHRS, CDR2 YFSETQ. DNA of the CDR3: TGCGCCAGCGGGCGATGGGGGTTTCAAGAGACCCAGTACTTC. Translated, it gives CASGRWGFQETQYF.

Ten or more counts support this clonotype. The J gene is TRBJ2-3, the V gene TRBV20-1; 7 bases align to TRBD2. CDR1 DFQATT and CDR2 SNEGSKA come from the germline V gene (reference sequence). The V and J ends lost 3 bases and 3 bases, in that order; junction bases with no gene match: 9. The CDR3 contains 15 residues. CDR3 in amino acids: CSARAPAGLTDTQYF. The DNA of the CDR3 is TGCAGTGCTAGGGCCCCAGCGGGGCTGACAGATACGCAGTATTTT.

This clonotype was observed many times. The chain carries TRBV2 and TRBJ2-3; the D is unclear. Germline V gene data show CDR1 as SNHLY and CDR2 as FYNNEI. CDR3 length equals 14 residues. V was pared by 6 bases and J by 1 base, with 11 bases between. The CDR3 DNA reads TGTGCCAGCAGAAGACGGCCCGGCACAGATACGCAGTATTTT. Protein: CASRRRPGTDTQYF.

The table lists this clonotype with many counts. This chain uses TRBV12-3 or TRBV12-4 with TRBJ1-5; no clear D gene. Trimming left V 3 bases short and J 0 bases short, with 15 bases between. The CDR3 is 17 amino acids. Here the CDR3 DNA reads TGTGCCAGCAGTTTGAAAGGGTCAGACTTTAGCAATCAGCCCCAGCATTTT. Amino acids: CASSLKGSDFSNQPQHF.

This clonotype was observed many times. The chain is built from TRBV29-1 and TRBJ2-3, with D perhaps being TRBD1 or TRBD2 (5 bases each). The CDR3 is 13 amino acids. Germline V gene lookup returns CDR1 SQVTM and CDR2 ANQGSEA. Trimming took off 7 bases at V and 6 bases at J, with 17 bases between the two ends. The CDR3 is CSARLDWGDTQYF. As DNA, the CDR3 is TGCAGCGCTCGGCTAGACTGGGGGGATACGCAGTATTTT.

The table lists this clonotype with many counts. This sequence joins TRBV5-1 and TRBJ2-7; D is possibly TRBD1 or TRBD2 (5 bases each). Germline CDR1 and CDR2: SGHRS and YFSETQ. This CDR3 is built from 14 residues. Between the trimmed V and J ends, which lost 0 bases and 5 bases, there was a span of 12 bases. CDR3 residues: CASSLDGDGDEQYF. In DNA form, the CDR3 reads TGCGCCAGCAGCTTGGACGGGGACGGGGACGAGCAGTACTTC.

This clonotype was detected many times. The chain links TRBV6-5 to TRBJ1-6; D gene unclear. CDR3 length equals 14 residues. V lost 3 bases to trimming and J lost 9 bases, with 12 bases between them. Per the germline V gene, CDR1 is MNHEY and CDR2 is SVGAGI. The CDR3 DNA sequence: TGTGCCAGCAGTTATGAGGAAGGAGGTTCACCCCTCCACTTT. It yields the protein CASSYEEGGSPLHF.

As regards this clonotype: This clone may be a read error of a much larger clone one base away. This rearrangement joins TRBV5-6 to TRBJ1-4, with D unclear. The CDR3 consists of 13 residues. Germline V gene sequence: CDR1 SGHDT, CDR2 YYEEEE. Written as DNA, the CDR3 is TGTGCCAGCAGCTTGGCCGTTAATGAAAAACTGCTTTTT. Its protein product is CASSLAVNEKLLF.

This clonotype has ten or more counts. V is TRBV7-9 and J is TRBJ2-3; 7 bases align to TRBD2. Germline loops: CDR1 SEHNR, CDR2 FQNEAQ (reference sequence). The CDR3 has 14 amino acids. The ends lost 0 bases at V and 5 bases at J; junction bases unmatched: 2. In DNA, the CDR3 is TGTGCCAGCAGCTTAGCAGCGGGGCAAGATACGCAGTATTTT. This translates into CASSLAAGQDTQYF. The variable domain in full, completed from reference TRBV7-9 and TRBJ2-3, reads DTGVSQNPRHKITKRGQNVTFRCDPISEHNRLYWYRQTLGQGPEFLTYFQNEAQLEKSRLLSDRFSAERPKGSFSTLEIQRTEQGDSAMYLCASSLAAGQDTQYFGPGTRLTVL.

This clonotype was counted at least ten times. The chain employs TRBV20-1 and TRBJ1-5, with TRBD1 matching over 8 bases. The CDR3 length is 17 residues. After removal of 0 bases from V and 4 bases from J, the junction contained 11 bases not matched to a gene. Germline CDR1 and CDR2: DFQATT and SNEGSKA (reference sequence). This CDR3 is CSARDFSGQGRNQPQHF. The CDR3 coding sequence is TGCAGTGCTAGAGATTTTAGCGGACAGGGAAGAAATCAGCCCCAGCATTTT.

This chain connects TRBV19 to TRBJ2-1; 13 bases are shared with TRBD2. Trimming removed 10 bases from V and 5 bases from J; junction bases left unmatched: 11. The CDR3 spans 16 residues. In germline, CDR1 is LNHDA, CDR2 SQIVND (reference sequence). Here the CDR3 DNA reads TGTGCCACCACCAACCCGGGACTAGCGGGGAACAATGAGCAGTTCTTC. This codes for CATTNPGLAGNNEQFF.

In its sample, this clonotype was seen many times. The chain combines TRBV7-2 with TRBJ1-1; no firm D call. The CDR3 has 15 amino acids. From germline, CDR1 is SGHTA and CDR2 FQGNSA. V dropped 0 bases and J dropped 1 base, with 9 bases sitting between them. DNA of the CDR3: TGTGCCAGCAGCTTAGCGTCGTCTCAGAACACTGAAGCTTTCTTT. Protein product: CASSLASSQNTEAFF.

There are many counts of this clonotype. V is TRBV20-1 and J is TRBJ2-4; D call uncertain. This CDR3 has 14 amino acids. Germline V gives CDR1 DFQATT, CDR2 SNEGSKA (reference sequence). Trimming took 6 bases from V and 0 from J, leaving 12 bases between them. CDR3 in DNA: TGCAGTGCCCAGAAAAGACCAGCCAAAAACATTCAGTACTTC. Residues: CSAQKRPAKNIQYF.

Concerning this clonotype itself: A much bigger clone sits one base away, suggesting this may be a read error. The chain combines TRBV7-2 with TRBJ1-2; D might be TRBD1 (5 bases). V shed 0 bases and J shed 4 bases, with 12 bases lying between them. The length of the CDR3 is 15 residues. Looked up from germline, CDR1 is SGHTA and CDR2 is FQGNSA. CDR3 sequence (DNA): TGTGCCAGCAGCTTAGCGAGCAGGGCCCCCTATGGCTACACCTTC. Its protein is CASSLASRAPYGYTF. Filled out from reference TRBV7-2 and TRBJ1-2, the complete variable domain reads GAGVSQSPSNKVTEKGKDVELRCDPISGHTALYWYRQSLGQGLEFLIYFQGNSAPDKSGLPSDRFSAERTGGSVSTLTIQRTQQEDSAVYLCASSLASRAPYGYTFGSGTRLTVV.

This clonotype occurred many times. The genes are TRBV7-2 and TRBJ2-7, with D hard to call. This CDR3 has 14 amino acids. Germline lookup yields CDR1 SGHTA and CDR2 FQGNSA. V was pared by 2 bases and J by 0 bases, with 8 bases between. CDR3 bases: TGTGCCAGCAGCTTAAGCGACCTCTCCTACGAGCAGTACTTC. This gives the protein CASSLSDLSYEQYF.

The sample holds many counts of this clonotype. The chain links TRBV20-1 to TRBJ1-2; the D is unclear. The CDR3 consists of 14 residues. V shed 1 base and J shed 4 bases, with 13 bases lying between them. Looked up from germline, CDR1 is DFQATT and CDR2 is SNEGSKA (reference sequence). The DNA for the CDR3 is TGCAGTGCTAGAGGAGAAAAAGGGCGCTATGGCTACACCTTC. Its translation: CSARGEKGRYGYTF.

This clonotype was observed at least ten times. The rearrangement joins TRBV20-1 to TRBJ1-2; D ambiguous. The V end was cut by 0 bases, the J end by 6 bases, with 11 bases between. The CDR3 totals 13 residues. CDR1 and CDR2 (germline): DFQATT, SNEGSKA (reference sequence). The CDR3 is CSARDIGQDGYTF. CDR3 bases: TGCAGTGCTAGAGATATTGGGCAGGATGGCTACACCTTC.

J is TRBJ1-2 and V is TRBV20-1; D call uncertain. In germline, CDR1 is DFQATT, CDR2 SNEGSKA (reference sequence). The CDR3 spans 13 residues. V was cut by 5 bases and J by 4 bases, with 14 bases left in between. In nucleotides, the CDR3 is TGCAGTGCTGGACCAACGGGAGTCTATGGCTACACCTTC. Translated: CSAGPTGVYGYTF.

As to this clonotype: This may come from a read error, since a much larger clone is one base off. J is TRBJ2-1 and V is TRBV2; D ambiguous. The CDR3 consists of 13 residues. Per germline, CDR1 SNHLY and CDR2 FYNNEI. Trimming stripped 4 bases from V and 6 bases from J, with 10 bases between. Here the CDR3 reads CASSVEPSNEQFF. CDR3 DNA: TGTGCCAGCAGTGTAGAACCATCCAATGAGCAGTTCTTC.

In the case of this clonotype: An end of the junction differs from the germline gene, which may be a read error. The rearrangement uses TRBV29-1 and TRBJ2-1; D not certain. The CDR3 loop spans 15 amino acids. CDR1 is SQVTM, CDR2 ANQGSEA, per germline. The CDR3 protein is CSVVPSGSSYNEQFF. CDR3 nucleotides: TGCAGCGTTGTCCCATCCGGAAGCTCCTACAATGAACAGTTCTTC.

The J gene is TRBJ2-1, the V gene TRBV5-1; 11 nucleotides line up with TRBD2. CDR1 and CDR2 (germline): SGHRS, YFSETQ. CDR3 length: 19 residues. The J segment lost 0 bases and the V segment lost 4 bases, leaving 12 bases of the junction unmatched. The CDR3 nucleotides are TGCGCCAGCAGCCCACTGACTAGCGGGAAACTTAGCTCCTACAATGAGCAGTTCTTC. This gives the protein CASSPLTSGKLSSYNEQFF.

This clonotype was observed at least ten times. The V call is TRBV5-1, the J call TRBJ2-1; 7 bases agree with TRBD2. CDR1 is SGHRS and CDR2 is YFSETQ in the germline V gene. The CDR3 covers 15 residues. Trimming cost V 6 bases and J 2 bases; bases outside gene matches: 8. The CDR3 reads CASTAGAFAYNEQFF. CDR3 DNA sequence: TGCGCCAGCACTGCGGGAGCCTTTGCCTACAATGAGCAGTTCTTC. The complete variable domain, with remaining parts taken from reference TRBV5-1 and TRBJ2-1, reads KAGVTQTPRYLIKTRGQQVTLSCSPISGHRSVSWYQQTPGQGLQFLFEYFSETQRNKGNFPGRFSGRQFSNSRSEMNVSTLELGDSALYLCASTAGAFAYNEQFFGPGTRLTVL.

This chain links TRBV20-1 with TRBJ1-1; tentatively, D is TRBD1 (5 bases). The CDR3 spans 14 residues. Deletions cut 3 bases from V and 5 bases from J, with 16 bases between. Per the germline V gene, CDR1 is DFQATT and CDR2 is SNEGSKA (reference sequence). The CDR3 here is CSAREGAAGTEAFF. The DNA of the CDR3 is TGCAGTGCTAGGGAAGGGGCAGCGGGAACTGAAGCTTTCTTT.

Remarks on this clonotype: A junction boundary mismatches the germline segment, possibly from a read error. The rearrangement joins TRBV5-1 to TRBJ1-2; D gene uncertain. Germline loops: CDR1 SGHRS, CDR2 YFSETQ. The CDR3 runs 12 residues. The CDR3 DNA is TGCGACAGCAGCTTGGGAGGGTATGGCTACACCTTC. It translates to CDSSLGGYGYTF.

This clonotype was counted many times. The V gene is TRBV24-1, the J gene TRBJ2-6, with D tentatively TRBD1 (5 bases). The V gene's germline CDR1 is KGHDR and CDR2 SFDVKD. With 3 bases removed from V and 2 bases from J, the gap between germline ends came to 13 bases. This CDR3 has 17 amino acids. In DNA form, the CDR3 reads TGTGCCACCAGTGATGGGCAGGGAACTCCTGGGGCCAACGTCCTGACTTTC. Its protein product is CATSDGQGTPGANVLTF.

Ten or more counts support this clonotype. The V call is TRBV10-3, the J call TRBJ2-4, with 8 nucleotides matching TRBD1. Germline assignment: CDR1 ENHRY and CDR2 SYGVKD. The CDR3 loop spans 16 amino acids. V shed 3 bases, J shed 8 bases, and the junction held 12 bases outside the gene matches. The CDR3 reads CAISDSFTGGKDIQYF. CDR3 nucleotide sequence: TGTGCCATCAGTGACTCCTTCACAGGGGGTAAGGACATTCAGTACTTC.